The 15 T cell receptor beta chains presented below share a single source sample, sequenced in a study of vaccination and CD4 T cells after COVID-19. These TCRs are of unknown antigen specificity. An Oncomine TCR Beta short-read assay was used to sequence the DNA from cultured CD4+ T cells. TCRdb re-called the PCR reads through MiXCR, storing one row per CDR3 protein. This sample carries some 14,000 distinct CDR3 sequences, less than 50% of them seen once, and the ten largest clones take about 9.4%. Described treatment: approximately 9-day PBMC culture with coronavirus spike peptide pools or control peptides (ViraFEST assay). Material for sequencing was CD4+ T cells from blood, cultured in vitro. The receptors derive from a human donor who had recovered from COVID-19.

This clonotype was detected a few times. CDR3 in DNA: TGTGCCAGTAGTAAGGGGGATGTGGGAGAGACCCAGTACTTC. This translates into CASSKGDVGETQYF. The chain links TRBV19 to TRBJ2-5, with TRBD1 as a possible D gene (6 bases). The CDR3 runs 14 residues. Germline CDR1 reads LNHDA; CDR2 reads SQIVND (reference sequence). Between the trimmed V and J ends, which lost 4 bases and 4 bases, there was a span of 13 bases.

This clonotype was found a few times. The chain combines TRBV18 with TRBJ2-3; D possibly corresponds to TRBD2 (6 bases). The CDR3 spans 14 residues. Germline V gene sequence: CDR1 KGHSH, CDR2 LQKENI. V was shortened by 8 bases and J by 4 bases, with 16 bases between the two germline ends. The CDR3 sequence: CASGAGNVADTQYF. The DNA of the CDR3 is TGTGCCAGCGGGGCGGGAAACGTCGCAGATACGCAGTATTTT.

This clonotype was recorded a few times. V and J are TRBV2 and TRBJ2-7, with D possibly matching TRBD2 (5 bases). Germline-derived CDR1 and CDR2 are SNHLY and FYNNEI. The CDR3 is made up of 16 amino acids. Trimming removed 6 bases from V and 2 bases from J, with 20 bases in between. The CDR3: CASSQSLATLAYEQYF. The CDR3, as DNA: TGTGCCAGCAGCCAATCTCTAGCAACCCTCGCCTACGAGCAGTACTTC.

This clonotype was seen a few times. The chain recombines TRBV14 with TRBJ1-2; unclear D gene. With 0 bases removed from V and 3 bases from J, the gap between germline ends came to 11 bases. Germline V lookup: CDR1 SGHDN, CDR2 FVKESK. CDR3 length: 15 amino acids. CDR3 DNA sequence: TGTGCCAGCAGCCAAGATAGCCGAACGGACTATGGCTACACCTTC. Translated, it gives CASSQDSRTDYGYTF.

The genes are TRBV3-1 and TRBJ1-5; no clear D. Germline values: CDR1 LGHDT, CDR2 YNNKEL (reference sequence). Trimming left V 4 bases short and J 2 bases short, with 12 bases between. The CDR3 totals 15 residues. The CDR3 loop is CASSRESGGNQPQHF. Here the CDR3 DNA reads TGTGCCAGCAGCCGGGAATCAGGAGGCAATCAGCCCCAGCATTTT.

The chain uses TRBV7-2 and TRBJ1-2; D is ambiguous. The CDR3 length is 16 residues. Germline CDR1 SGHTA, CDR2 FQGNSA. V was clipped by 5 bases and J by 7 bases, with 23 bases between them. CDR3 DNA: TGTGCCAGCAGCCCAACCCCGACACGGGCGCTGTCTGGCTACACCTTC. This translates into CASSPTPTRALSGYTF.

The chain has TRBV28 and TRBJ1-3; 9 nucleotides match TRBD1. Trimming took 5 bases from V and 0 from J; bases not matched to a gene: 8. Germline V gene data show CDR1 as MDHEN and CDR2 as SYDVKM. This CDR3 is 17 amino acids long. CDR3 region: CASSRPGQGHSGNTIYF. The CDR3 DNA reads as TGTGCCAGCAGTAGACCGGGACAGGGACACTCTGGAAACACCATATATTTT.

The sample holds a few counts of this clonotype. CDR3 in amino acids: CASSDDGRNYGYTF. The CDR3 DNA follows: TGTGCCAGCAGTGATGACGGACGGAACTATGGCTACACCTTC. The chain is built from TRBV2 and TRBJ1-2; no firm D call. The CDR3 is made up of 14 amino acids. Germline V gene lookup returns CDR1 SNHLY and CDR2 FYNNEI. V lost 3 bases and J lost 2, with 10 bases in between. The complete variable domain, with remaining parts taken from reference TRBV2 and TRBJ1-2, reads EPEVTQTPSHQVTQMGQEVILRCVPISNHLYFYWYRQILGQKVEFLVSFYNNEISEKSEIFDDQFSVERPDGSNFTLKIRSTKLEDSAMYFCASSDDGRNYGYTFGSGTRLTVV.

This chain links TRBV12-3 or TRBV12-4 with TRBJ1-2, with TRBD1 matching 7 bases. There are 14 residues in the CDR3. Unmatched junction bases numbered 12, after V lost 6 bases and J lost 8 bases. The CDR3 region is CASRNSGTVGGYTF. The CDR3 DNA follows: TGTGCCAGCAGGAATTCCGGGACAGTCGGCGGCTACACCTTC.

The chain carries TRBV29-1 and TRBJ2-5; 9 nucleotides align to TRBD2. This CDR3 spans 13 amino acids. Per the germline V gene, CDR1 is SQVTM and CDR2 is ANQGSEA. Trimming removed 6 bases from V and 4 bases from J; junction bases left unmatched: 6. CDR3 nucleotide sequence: TGCAGCGTATTTAGCGGGAGCGGAGAGACCCAGTACTTC. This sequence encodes CSVFSGSGETQYF.

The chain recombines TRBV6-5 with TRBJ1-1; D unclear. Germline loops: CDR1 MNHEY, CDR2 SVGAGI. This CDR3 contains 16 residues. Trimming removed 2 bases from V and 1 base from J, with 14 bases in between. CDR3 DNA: TGTGCCAGCAGTTACGGTTTCGGGGAGAGGAACACTGAAGCTTTCTTT. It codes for CASSYGFGERNTEAFF.

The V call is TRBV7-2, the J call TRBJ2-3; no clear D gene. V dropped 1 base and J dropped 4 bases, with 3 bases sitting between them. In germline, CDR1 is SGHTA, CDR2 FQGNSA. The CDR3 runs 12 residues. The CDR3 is CASSLDADTQYF. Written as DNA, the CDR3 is TGTGCCAGCAGCTTAGACGCAGATACGCAGTATTTT.

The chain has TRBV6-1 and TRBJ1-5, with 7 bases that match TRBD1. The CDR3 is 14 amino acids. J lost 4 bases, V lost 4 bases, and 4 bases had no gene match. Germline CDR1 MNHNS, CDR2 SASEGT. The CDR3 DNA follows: TGTGCCAGCAGTGGTCGGGACAGTAATCAGCCCCAGCATTTT. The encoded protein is CASSGRDSNQPQHF.

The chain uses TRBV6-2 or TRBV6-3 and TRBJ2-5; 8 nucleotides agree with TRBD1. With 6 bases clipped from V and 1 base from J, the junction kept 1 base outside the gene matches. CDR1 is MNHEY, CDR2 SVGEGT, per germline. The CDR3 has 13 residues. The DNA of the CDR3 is TGTGCCAGCAGAGGACAGGGCCAAGAGACCCAGTACTTC. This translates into CASRGQGQETQYF.

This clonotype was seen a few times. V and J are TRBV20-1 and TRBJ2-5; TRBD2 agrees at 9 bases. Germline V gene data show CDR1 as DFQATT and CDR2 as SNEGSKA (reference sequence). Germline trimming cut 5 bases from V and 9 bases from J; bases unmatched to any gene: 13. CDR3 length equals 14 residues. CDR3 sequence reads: CSAPTAGGPLAQYF. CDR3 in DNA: TGCAGTGCTCCCACGGCGGGAGGGCCGTTGGCCCAGTACTTC.